Sequencing of this T cell receptor (beta chain) was carried out in a study of T cell repertoires in cytomegalovirus infection. This clonotype was found once. TCRdb passed the reads through MiXCR, listing each CDR3 protein once. The table has 450,000 to 650,000 distinct CDR3 sequences, around 27% seen once. CDR1 is MDHEN and CDR2 is SYDVKM in the germline V gene. V was shortened by 3 bases and J by 5 bases, with 17 bases between the two germline ends. The CDR3 runs 16 residues. This sequence joins TRBV28 and TRBJ1-5, with D possibly matching TRBD1 (5 bases). Sequenced material: PBMCs. This clonotype was obtained from a human donor in good health (CMV status not recorded). Some clones in this sample may be carry-over from other donors' samples. The CDR3 DNA is TGTGCCAGCAGTTTGTCGCAGGGCAAAAACGATCAGCCCCAGCATTTT. Translation: CASSLSQGKNDQPQHF.